The 2 T cell receptor beta chains below all came from one sample that was sequenced in a study of shared T cell receptors in the human thymus. Sequenced by immunoSEQ multiplex PCR; TCRdb stores in-frame clones only, minus some. The sample consists of 500,000 to 550,000 clones, around 78% of them appearing once. These records were also assigned to another study, of human thymus T cells.

Material: thymocytes. The source is a boy in the first two years of life with a congenital heart defect.

This chain joins TRBV28 and TRBJ1-5; D not certain. The CDR3 covers 13 residues. Deletions cut 5 bases from V and 5 bases from J, with 10 bases between. Germline V gives CDR1 MDHEN, CDR2 SYDVKM. The CDR3 protein is CASSRVGDQPQHF. The CDR3 nucleotides read TGTGCCAGCAGTAGAGTTGGAGATCAGCCCCAGCATTTT.

This clone was observed a few times. V and J are TRBV19 and TRBJ2-3; the D gene is possibly TRBD1 (8 bases). Trimming left V 10 bases short and J 4 bases short, with 15 bases between. The CDR3 spans 13 residues. Germline-derived CDR1 and CDR2 are LNHDA and SQIVND (reference sequence). The CDR3: CATQGGNPDTQYF. The CDR3, as DNA: TGTGCCACACAGGGGGGGAATCCAGATACGCAGTATTTT.